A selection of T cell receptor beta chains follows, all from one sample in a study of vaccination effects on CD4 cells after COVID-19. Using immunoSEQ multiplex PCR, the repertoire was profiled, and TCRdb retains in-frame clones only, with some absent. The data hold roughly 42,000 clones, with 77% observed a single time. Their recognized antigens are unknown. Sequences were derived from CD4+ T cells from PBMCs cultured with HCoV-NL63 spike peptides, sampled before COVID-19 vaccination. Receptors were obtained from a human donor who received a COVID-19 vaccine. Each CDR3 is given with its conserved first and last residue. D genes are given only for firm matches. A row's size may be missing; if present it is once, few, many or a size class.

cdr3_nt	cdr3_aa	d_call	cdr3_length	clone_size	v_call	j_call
TGTGCCAGCAGTCCCGTGTATAGCGGGGGCCCCAGCACAGATACGCAGTATTTT	CASSPVYSGGPSTDTQYF	TRBD2	18	.	TRBV6-6	TRBJ2-3
TGTGCCAGCATGGGACAGGTGTCAACTAATGAAAAACTGTTTTTT	CASMGQVSTNEKLFF	TRBD1	15	few	TRBV2	TRBJ1-4
TGCAGCGCCGCAAAGGGAAGTAGCAATCAGCCCCAGCATTTT	CSAAKGSSNQPQHF	.	14	.	TRBV29-1	TRBJ1-5
TGTGCCTGGAGTGTACTGCAAGAGACCCAGTACTTC	CAWSVLQETQYF	.	12	.	TRBV30	TRBJ2-5
TGTGCCAGCAGCTTCAAGGGTACGGAGACCCAGTACTTC	CASSFKGTETQYF	.	13	.	TRBV5-4	TRBJ2-5
TGTGCCAGCAGCCAAACCTGGACAGCTTCAACTAATGAAAAACTGTTTTTT	CASSQTWTASTNEKLFF	.	17	.	TRBV3-1/TRBV3-2	TRBJ1-4
TGTGCCAGCAGCTTAGGTGTGATGGGGGGCACTAATGAAAAACTGTTTTTT	CASSLGVMGGTNEKLFF	.	17	few	TRBV11-2	TRBJ1-4
TGTGCCAGCAGCTACCTCGGGACAGCCTACAATGAGCAGTTCTTC	CASSYLGTAYNEQFF	TRBD1	15	.	TRBV5-4	TRBJ2-1
TGTGCCAGCAGCTCGGGAGGGGGCAGGAATGAGCAGTTCTTC	CASSSGGGRNEQFF	.	14	.	TRBV7-2	TRBJ2-1
TGTGCCAGCAGTGGACAGGGACGATCCACAGATACGCAGTATTTT	CASSGQGRSTDTQYF	TRBD1	15	.	TRBV2	TRBJ2-3
TGTGCCAGCAGCTTAGCGCAGGATGAGCAGTTCTTC	CASSLAQDEQFF	.	12	.	TRBV7-9	TRBJ2-1
TGTGCCAGCAGCGTATCACTAGCGGGGGGCTTGCGCACAGATACGCAGTATTTT	CASSVSLAGGLRTDTQYF	TRBD2	18	.	TRBV9	TRBJ2-3
TGTGCCAGCAGCTTGGCCGGCGGGCAGGGGCACTATGGCTACACCTTC	CASSLAGGQGHYGYTF	.	16	.	TRBV7-2	TRBJ1-2
TGTGCCAGCTCACCACTAAATGGGCACGATGAGCAGTTCTTC	CASSPLNGHDEQFF	.	14	.	TRBV18	TRBJ2-1
TGTGCCAGCAGCGCTAGCGGGGGGGATACCGGGGAGCTGTTTTTT	CASSASGGDTGELFF	TRBD2	15	.	TRBV9	TRBJ2-2
TGTGCCAGCAGCATTCAAGCGACAGGGGTATGGGAGACCCAGTACTTC	CASSIQATGVWETQYF	TRBD1	16	few	TRBV11-2	TRBJ2-5
TGCAGTACTCAGCAAAACTATGGCTACACCTTC	CSTQQNYGYTF	.	11	.	TRBV20-1	TRBJ1-2
TGTGCCAGCAGTCGCTCCGGGGGACGTGGGGAAAAACTGTTTTTT	CASSRSGGRGEKLFF	.	15	.	TRBV6-4	TRBJ1-4
TGTGCCAGCAGTACGGGGACTAGTAGGTTCTTC	CASSTGTSRFF	TRBD2	11	.	TRBV11-2	TRBJ2-1
TGTGCCAGTAGTATGGGACTAGCGGGTGAGCAGTTCTTC	CASSMGLAGEQFF	TRBD2	13	.	TRBV19	TRBJ2-1
TGTGCCAGTAGCCCTGGGACAGGGGGATTTAGCACAGATACGCAGTATTTT	CASSPGTGGFSTDTQYF	TRBD1	17	.	TRBV19	TRBJ2-3
TGTGCCAGCAGCCCGGGACAGGGGTATGACGAGACCCAGTACTTC	CASSPGQGYDETQYF	TRBD1	15	.	TRBV7-9	TRBJ2-5
TGTGCCAGCAGTTTAGGTAGAGGGGGAGCTTTCTTT	CASSLGRGGAFF	.	12	.	TRBV28	TRBJ1-1
TGTGCCAGCTCTTCCGGAGGGTCTGGAAACACCATATATTTT	CASSSGGSGNTIYF	.	14	.	TRBV18	TRBJ1-3
TGTGCCAGCAGTAGACTGAACAATGAGCAGTTCTTC	CASSRLNNEQFF	.	12	.	TRBV2	TRBJ2-1
TGTGCCTGGGGGACAGGGTCGAGCACTGAAGCTTTCTTT	CAWGTGSSTEAFF	TRBD1	13	.	TRBV30	TRBJ1-1
TGTGCCAGCAGCCGGGACAGGGGAGGCCGAGAGACCCAGTACTTC	CASSRDRGGRETQYF	TRBD1	15	once	TRBV7-2	TRBJ2-5
TGCGCCAGCAGCCGCACAGGGAGCTCCTATAATTCACCCCTCCACTTT	CASSRTGSSYNSPLHF	.	16	few	TRBV5-1	TRBJ1-6
TGTGCCAGCAGCTTGGGGCCACCGGGACAGGGAGGGTATGAGCAGTTCTTC	CASSLGPPGQGGYEQFF	TRBD1	17	.	TRBV7-2	TRBJ2-1
TGTGCCAGCAGTTCAACGGGGAACAATGAGCAGTTCTTC	CASSSTGNNEQFF	.	13	.	TRBV9	TRBJ2-1
TGCGCCAGTATGTATTGCCTCCACTTT	CASMYCLHF	.	9	few	TRBV23-1	TRBJ1-6
TGTGCCAGCTCACTCAGACAGGGAGATAATGAAAAACTGTTTTTT	CASSLRQGDNEKLFF	TRBD1	15	.	TRBV18	TRBJ1-4
TGTGCCAGCAGCTTAATGGATGATCCGGGGAATACGCAGTATTTT	CASSLMDDPGNTQYF	.	15	.	TRBV7-2	TRBJ2-3
TGCGCCAGCAGCCAAGATAGGGCAGGCTATGGCTACACCTTC	CASSQDRAGYGYTF	.	14	once	TRBV4-3	TRBJ1-2
TGTGCCAGCAGCTTTGCAGGGAGGGACACCGGGGAGCTGTTTTTT	CASSFAGRDTGELFF	TRBD2	15	few	TRBV7-3	TRBJ2-2
TGTGCCTGGACCGACAGGGGGACTGAAGCTTTCTTT	CAWTDRGTEAFF	TRBD1	12	.	TRBV30	TRBJ1-1
TGTGCCTGGGAAGACCCCGGCAACTATGGCTACACCTTC	CAWEDPGNYGYTF	.	13	.	TRBV30	TRBJ1-2
TGTGCCAGTAGCCCCCGGGACAGGGGGCCAGATACGCAGTATTTT	CASSPRDRGPDTQYF	TRBD1	15	.	TRBV19	TRBJ2-3
TGCGCCAGCAGCCAAGATCGGGCAGGGAGGGCTTTCTTT	CASSQDRAGRAFF	.	13	.	TRBV4-1	TRBJ1-1
TGTGCCATCCATATGGACAGCCGAGGGACTGAAGCTTTCTTT	CAIHMDSRGTEAFF	.	14	.	TRBV2	TRBJ1-1
TGTGCCAGCAGTCGACGGACAATCCAATTATCTAACAATGAGCAGTTCTTC	CASSRRTIQLSNNEQFF	.	17	.	TRBV6-6	TRBJ2-1
TGTGCCAGCAGTTACGGGGGCCCCTATAATTCACCCCTCCACTTT	CASSYGGPYNSPLHF	.	15	once	TRBV6-5	TRBJ1-6
TGTGCCAAACTACCGGGACAGGGGGTCATCAATCAGCCCCAGCATTTT	CAKLPGQGVINQPQHF	TRBD1	16	.	TRBV24-1	TRBJ1-5
TGCGCCAGCAGCTTGGACGCGGGGGGTACCAATGAGCAGTTCTTC	CASSLDAGGTNEQFF	TRBD2	15	.	TRBV5-1	TRBJ2-1
TGTGCCAGCAGCCAATGGGCTGACACTGAAGCTTTCTTT	CASSQWADTEAFF	.	13	large	TRBV3-1/TRBV3-2	TRBJ1-1
TGCGCCAGCAGCACCGACGGCCTAGGGTCTGAAGCTTTCTTT	CASSTDGLGSEAFF	.	14	few	TRBV5-1	TRBJ1-1
TGCGCCAGCAGTCCAGCGGGGGGGCGAAATGAGCAGTTCTTC	CASSPAGGRNEQFF	TRBD2	14	.	TRBV10-1	TRBJ2-1
TGTGCCAGCAGTGAGTTCCAAGGACATTCACCCCTCCACTTT	CASSEFQGHSPLHF	.	14	.	TRBV6-1	TRBJ1-6
TGTGCCAGCCGAGGGGACTCTGGGGCCAACGTCCTGACTTTC	CASRGDSGANVLTF	.	14	.	TRBV25-1	TRBJ2-6
TGTGCCAGCAGCCAAGATCCGAACAGGGGGCAGGAGACCCAGTACTTC	CASSQDPNRGQETQYF	TRBD1	16	.	TRBV4-2	TRBJ2-5
TGTGCCAGCAGCCAAGGACTAGCGGGGGGGCATGGAGATACGCAGTATTTT	CASSQGLAGGHGDTQYF	TRBD2	17	few	TRBV3-1/TRBV3-2	TRBJ2-3
TGTGCCACCAGTGATTCTAGCGGAAGCTCCTACAATGAGCAGTTCTTC	CATSDSSGSSYNEQFF	TRBD2	16	few	TRBV24-1	TRBJ2-1
TGTGCCAGCAGCCGACCACGGACAGGGGGAAATTCACCCCTCCACTTT	CASSRPRTGGNSPLHF	TRBD1	16	few	TRBV7-9	TRBJ1-6